One TCR beta chain is described in this entry. Its antigen is as yet unknown. CDR3 length: 16 amino acids. The germline V and J ends were trimmed by 5 bases and 3 bases, with 20 bases remaining between them. The data stem from a study of CD8 T cells in ankylosing spondylitis. For TCR beta, libraries came from quantitative 5'-RACE with molecular barcodes. TCRdb re-analysed the 5' RACE reads in MiXCR, keeping a single row per CDR3 protein. The table shows under 850,000 distinct CDR3 sequences, with roughly 19% occurring only once. Study observations and caveats: From matched ankylosing spondylitis synovial fluid, disease-linked clones were reportedly recovered at significantly enriched levels. Characteristic of ankylosing spondylitis blood, it appeared, was a TCR beta motif comprising 7 to 9 highly homologous variants. Before this, some motif variants had been reported in reactive arthritis synovial fluid and blood.

The sample was blood, either unsorted or a sorted T cell fraction (not recorded which). The clonotype comes from a male donor with ankylosing spondylitis. The gene calls are TRBV12-3 or TRBV12-4 and TRBJ2-7; perhaps D is TRBD1 or TRBD2 (6 bases each). The CDR3 region has the DNA TGTGCCAGCAGTCAACTTATGGGGGGCCTTATCTACGAGCAGTACTTC. Protein: CASSQLMGGLIYEQYF.